Shown below are 22 T cell receptor beta chains from a single sample sequenced in a study of CD8 T cells in Susac syndrome. After extraction with the RNeasy kit, 0.5 to 1 ug of the RNA was reverse transcribed using random hexamers. One entry per CDR3 protein, called by TCRdb with MiXCR from the immunoSEQ multiplex PCR reads. This sample has roughly 100,000 distinct CDR3 sequences, with 95% to 97% found just once. Sequenced: CD8+ T cells from PBMCs. The source is a human donor with Susac syndrome.

CDR3 nucleotides: TGCAGTGCCGTGACAGGGGAGAGGGAAGCTTTCTTT. Protein product: CSAVTGEREAFF. This rearrangement joins TRBV20-1 to TRBJ1-1; 8 nucleotides line up with TRBD1. The CDR3 contains 12 residues. The V gene's germline CDR1 is DFQATT and CDR2 SNEGSKA (reference sequence). The V and J ends lost 6 bases and 8 bases, in that order; junction bases with no gene match: 8.

This chain connects TRBV30 to TRBJ1-6; no clear D. The CDR3 contains 14 residues. In germline, CDR1 is GTSNPN, CDR2 SVGIG (reference sequence). V dropped 0 bases and J dropped 7 bases, with 10 bases sitting between them. The CDR3 spells CAWSVKGENSPLHF. CDR3 bases: TGTGCCTGGAGTGTTAAGGGCGAGAATTCACCCCTCCACTTT.

This clonotype was detected once. The chain joins TRBV3-1 to TRBJ1-2, with TRBD1 matching 11 bases. V lost 5 bases to trimming and J lost 1 base; unmatched junction nucleotides: 0. Germline V gives CDR1 LGHDT, CDR2 YNNKEL (reference sequence). CDR3 size: 14 residues. In DNA, the CDR3 is TGTGCCAGCAGCGGGACAGGGGGTAACTATGGCTACACCTTC. Translating it yields CASSGTGGNYGYTF.

V and J are TRBV20-1 and TRBJ1-3; tentative D call: TRBD1 (5 bases). The CDR3 length is 16 residues. V lost 2 bases, J lost 0 bases, and 14 bases lay in between. Germline values: CDR1 DFQATT, CDR2 SNEGSKA (reference sequence). The CDR3 region has the DNA TGCAGTGCTAGATCCCGGGACGGCAACTCTGGAAACACCATATATTTT. Translation gives CSARSRDGNSGNTIYF.

The J gene is TRBJ1-1, the V gene TRBV20-1, with D hard to call. Germline lookup yields CDR1 DFQATT and CDR2 SNEGSKA (reference sequence). The CDR3 contains 13 residues. V gave up 6 bases and J gave up 7 bases, with 18 bases separating them. CDR3 sequence reads: CSAPQGSMREAFF. The DNA for the CDR3 is TGCAGTGCCCCTCAAGGCTCGATGCGTGAAGCTTTCTTT.

The genes are TRBV24-1 and TRBJ2-3; no firm D call. Germline loops: CDR1 KGHDR, CDR2 SFDVKD. V shed 10 bases and J shed 1 base, with 5 bases lying between them. CDR3 size: 11 residues. The CDR3 nucleotides are TGTGCCACTAGAGGCACAGATACGCAGTATTTT. Protein product: CATRGTDTQYF.

The chain uses TRBV15 and TRBJ1-2; D not resolved. The CDR3 runs to 15 residues. V lost 0 bases and J 7 bases, leaving 15 bases between the germline ends. Per the germline V gene, CDR1 is LNHNV and CDR2 is YYDKDF (reference sequence). The CDR3 DNA reads TGTGCCACCAGCAGAGATCGGTCGAACTGGGGTGGCTACACCTTC. As protein: CATSRDRSNWGGYTF.

The CDR3 nucleotides read TGTGCCAGCAGCTCCTCGGGGGCCAACAATGAGCAGTTCTTC. Encoded protein: CASSSSGANNEQFF. The chain links TRBV7-9 to TRBJ2-1; D tentatively fits TRBD1 or TRBD2 (6 bases each). Germline V gene sequence: CDR1 SEHNR, CDR2 FQNEAQ (reference sequence). Trimming pared 4 bases from V and 5 bases from J, leaving 12 bases between. This CDR3 is built from 14 residues. The complete variable domain, with remaining parts taken from reference TRBV7-9 and TRBJ2-1, reads DTGVSQNPRHKITKRGQNVTFRCDPISEHNRLYWYRQTLGQGPEFLTYFQNEAQLEKSRLLSDRFSAERPKGSFSTLEIQRTEQGDSAMYLCASSSSGANNEQFFGPGTRLTVL.

The DNA for the CDR3 is TGTGCCAGCAGTCTACCGGGAGCCAATCAGCCCCAGCATTTT. Translating it yields CASSLPGANQPQHF. J is TRBJ1-5 and V is TRBV27; no firm D call. CDR3 length equals 14 residues. Per the germline V gene, CDR1 is MNHEY and CDR2 is SMNVEV (reference sequence). Trimming left V 5 bases short and J 3 bases short, with 11 bases between.

The chain has TRBV29-1 and TRBJ2-2; the D gene is possibly TRBD1 (6 bases). The V gene's germline CDR1 is SQVTM and CDR2 ANQGSEA. Trimming left V 7 bases short and J 0 bases short, with 15 bases between. The CDR3 spans 15 residues. In DNA, the CDR3 is TGCAGCGCCCGAGGGGGACGGACGAACACCGGGGAGCTGTTTTTT. Translating it yields CSARGGRTNTGELFF.

The chain couples TRBV4-1 to TRBJ2-2, with D tentatively TRBD2 (6 bases). This CDR3 spans 14 amino acids. CDR1 and CDR2 (germline): MGHRA, YSYEKL. The V gene lost 4 bases and the J gene lost 6 bases, with 12 bases spanning the gap. CDR3 DNA sequence: TGCGCCAGCAGCCGGTCGGGGGAAGCCGGGGAGCTGTTTTTT. Translation: CASSRSGEAGELFF.

The chain links TRBV18 to TRBJ1-5, with a tentative D call TRBD1 (5 bases). The CDR3 length is 15 residues. V was clipped by 3 bases and J by 11 bases, with 20 bases between them. Per the germline V gene, CDR1 is KGHSH and CDR2 is LQKENI. The CDR3: CASSPLPTGKSAQHF. In DNA, the CDR3 is TGTGCCAGCTCACCGCTACCCACAGGAAAATCAGCCCAGCATTTT.

The chain uses TRBV12-3 or TRBV12-4 and TRBJ1-2, with a tentative D call TRBD1 (5 bases). CDR3 size: 19 residues. Trimming cost V 2 bases and J 1 base, with 23 bases left between them. The CDR3 nucleotides are TGTGCCAGCAGTTTAAGAGTCACGCGGGGCGGGGACCTTAACTATGGCTACACCTTC. It codes for CASSLRVTRGGDLNYGYTF.

The gene calls are TRBV5-6 and TRBJ1-2; 12 bases match TRBD1. Trimming took 4 bases from V and 2 from J; bases not matched to a gene: 6. This CDR3 spans 16 amino acids. Germline CDR1 is SGHDT and CDR2 is YYEEEE. CDR3 in DNA: TGTGCCAGCAGCCCTGGGACAGGGGGCTTCAACTATGGCTACACCTTC. This sequence encodes CASSPGTGGFNYGYTF.

This sequence joins TRBV24-1 and TRBJ2-5; no clear D gene. From germline, CDR1 is KGHDR and CDR2 SFDVKD. The V end was cut by 8 bases, the J end by 6 bases, with 6 bases between. The CDR3 consists of 10 residues. CDR3 DNA sequence: TGTGCCACCACGAAAAAGACCCAGTACTTC. This encodes CATTKKTQYF.

V usage is TRBV12-3 or TRBV12-4 and J usage is TRBJ1-2; D possibly corresponds to TRBD1 (6 bases). Trimming cost V 5 bases and J 8 bases, with 15 bases left between them. The CDR3 has 13 amino acids. The CDR3 coding sequence is TGTGCCAGCAGTCCCCCGGGGGCGCGCGGCTACACCTTC. Its protein is CASSPPGARGYTF.

V usage is TRBV29-1 and J usage is TRBJ1-1, with TRBD1 as a possible D gene (5 bases). Trimming stripped 5 bases from V and 11 bases from J, with 18 bases between. Germline CDR1 and CDR2: SQVTM and ANQGSEA. The CDR3 has 12 residues. CDR3 protein: CSVTTVSRWAFF. The DNA for the CDR3 is TGCAGCGTTACGACAGTGTCAAGGTGGGCTTTCTTT.

The chain has TRBV5-1 and TRBJ2-7; no reliable D call. The CDR3 length is 12 residues. V lost 0 bases and J 5 bases, leaving 6 bases between the germline ends. Germline V gives CDR1 SGHRS, CDR2 YFSETQ. The CDR3 sequence: CASSLDQDEQYF. CDR3 in DNA: TGCGCCAGCAGCTTGGACCAGGACGAGCAGTACTTC. Filled out from reference TRBV5-1 and TRBJ2-7, the complete variable domain reads KAGVTQTPRYLIKTRGQQVTLSCSPISGHRSVSWYQQTPGQGLQFLFEYFSETQRNKGNFPGRFSGRQFSNSRSEMNVSTLELGDSALYLCASSLDQDEQYFGPGTRLTVT.

The chain carries TRBV7-8 and TRBJ1-1; D might be TRBD1 (5 bases). Trimming took 4 bases from V and 4 from J, leaving 13 bases between them. This CDR3 has 14 residues. Per germline, CDR1 SGHVS and CDR2 FQNEAQ. The CDR3 loop is CASSSFEGPTEAFF. The CDR3 DNA sequence: TGTGCCAGCAGCTCCTTCGAGGGGCCCACTGAAGCTTTCTTT.

The chain uses TRBV27 and TRBJ2-1; 9 bases agree with TRBD1. This CDR3 is built from 14 residues. V lost 7 bases, J lost 5 bases, and 6 bases stayed unmatched. The germline CDR1 and CDR2 sequences are MNHEY and SMNVEV (reference sequence). The CDR3 nucleotides are TGTGCCAGCAACGACCGGGACAGGGACAATGAGCAGTTCTTC. Its translation: CASNDRDRDNEQFF.

This chain's CDR3 is CASSFRVVQETQYF. The CDR3, as DNA: TGTGCCAGCAGTTTCCGGGTTGTGCAAGAGACCCAGTACTTC. The chain joins TRBV28 to TRBJ2-5; the D is unclear. Trimming removed 3 bases from V and 2 bases from J, with 10 bases in between. Germline V CDR1 and CDR2: MDHEN, SYDVKM. There are 14 residues in the CDR3.

CDR3 protein: CASSQDARNEKLFF. The CDR3 DNA sequence: TGTGCCAGCAGCCAGGATGCTAGAAATGAAAAACTGTTTTTT. The V and J genes are TRBV3-1 and TRBJ1-4, with no clear D. With 3 bases removed from V and 5 bases from J, the gap between germline ends came to 10 bases. The CDR3 extends over 14 amino acids. CDR1 and CDR2 (germline): LGHDT, YNNKEL (reference sequence).